Sequencing of this TCR beta chain was carried out in a study of blood T cells in healthy people across ages. Notes on this clonotype: No antigen is known for it.

Whole-study findings and limits: Getting older went along with TCR beta diversity per million T cells dropping roughly linearly. The study regarded diversity estimates from one million T cells as underestimates.

The CDR3 spans 14 residues. V shed 3 bases and J shed 2 bases, with 11 bases lying between them. CDR1 PRHDT and CDR2 FYEKMQ come from the germline V gene (reference sequence). Using a J-beta primer mix together with a sample-barcoded 5' primer, a second PCR was run for about 6 to 11 cycles. MiXCR, run by TCRdb on the 5' RACE reads, gives a single entry per CDR3 protein. The data hold roughly 1.5 million distinct CDR3 sequences, with 35% to 45% observed a single time. J is TRBJ2-7 and V is TRBV13; D call uncertain. The sequenced sample was blood. The receptor comes from a woman in her late teens or twenties in good health. For the CDR3, the DNA is TGTGCCAGCAGCTTGAGGCTTACCCCCTACGAGCAGTACTTC. Encoded protein: CASSLRLTPYEQYF.